The sequence of this T cell receptor (beta chain) was determined in a study of CD8 T cells in ankylosing spondylitis. Study outcomes and limitations: Clones tied to disease were said to be significantly enriched in matched ankylosing spondylitis synovial fluid. There was a TCR beta motif, made of eight highly homologous variants, that appeared characteristic of ankylosing spondylitis blood. Disease-linked clones had a CD8+ phenotype and relatively low frequency in peripheral blood.

This clonotype came up a few times. Its antigen is not known. Quantitative 5'-RACE was performed with molecular barcodes, and it yielded the TCR beta libraries. TCRdb used MiXCR to reprocess the 5' RACE reads, holding one entry per CDR3 protein. The sample has about 450,000 distinct CDR3 sequences, 20% to 30% seen once. Germline lookup yields CDR1 ENHRY and CDR2 SYGVKD. V lost 0 bases, J lost 7 bases, and 13 bases lay in between. The CDR3 extends over 15 amino acids. The sequencing sample was made of blood, either unsorted or a sorted T cell fraction (not recorded which). This clonotype was obtained from a male donor with ankylosing spondylitis. This chain joins TRBV10-3 and TRBJ1-5; D possibly corresponds to TRBD1 (6 bases). This CDR3 is CAISESLGGPQPQHF. CDR3 nucleotide sequence: TGTGCCATCAGTGAGTCGTTAGGGGGACCCCAGCCCCAGCATTTT.